Presented here are 20 T cell receptor beta chains from one specimen sequenced in a study of T cell repertoires in cytomegalovirus infection. Their cognate antigens are unknown. Using its own MiXCR run on the reads, TCRdb lists one record per CDR3 protein. The sample includes more than 300,000 distinct CDR3 sequences, 34% of them seen just once. This specimen was cultured PBMCs, taken from culture after CMV antigen stimulation. The receptors stem from a human donor in good health (CMV status not recorded). Some clones in this sample may be carry-over from other donors' samples.

In regard to this clonotype: The conserved phenylalanine or tryptophan is not found at the CDR3 terminus, so this likely reflects a read error. The genes are TRBV7-2 and TRBJ2-7, with TRBD2 matching over 8 bases. The CDR3 totals 16 residues. Germline CDR1 is SGHTA and CDR2 is FQGNSA. Trimming at V came to 1 base and at J to 2 bases, leaving 7 bases not matched to a gene. CDR3 loop: CASSLEPSGFPYEQYL. The CDR3 DNA sequence: TGTGCCAGCAGCTTAGAGCCTAGCGGGTTCCCCTACGAGCAGTACTTG.

The genes are TRBV18 and TRBJ1-3; D remains ambiguous. V was shortened by 4 bases and J by 0 bases, with 19 bases between the two germline ends. The CDR3 sequence is 18 residues long. Germline V gives CDR1 KGHSH, CDR2 LQKENI. Here the CDR3 DNA reads TGTGCCAGCTCACGACAAAGACCAACTACCTTCTCTGGAAACACCATATATTTT. Protein product: CASSRQRPTTFSGNTIYF.

This clonotype has just a few counts. The V gene is TRBV19, the J gene TRBJ2-2, with 9 positions matching TRBD2. Trimming cost V 5 bases and J 6 bases; bases outside gene matches: 10. Per the germline V gene, CDR1 is LNHDA and CDR2 is SQIVND (reference sequence). The CDR3 extends over 16 amino acids. CDR3 protein: CASSFLGTSRPGELFF. In DNA form, the CDR3 reads TGTGCCAGTAGTTTCCTTGGGACTAGCAGGCCCGGGGAGCTGTTTTTT.

CDR3 nucleotide sequence: TGTGCCAGCAGTCCGAATCGACTAGCGGAGTACAATGAGCAGTTCTTC. As protein: CASSPNRLAEYNEQFF. The chain couples TRBV7-8 to TRBJ2-1, with 9 positions matching TRBD2. CDR1 is SGHVS and CDR2 is FQNEAQ in the germline V gene. Trimming took 6 bases from V and 4 from J; bases not matched to a gene: 10. There are 16 residues in the CDR3.

The chain is built from TRBV28 and TRBJ2-2, with D unresolved. V was cut by 6 bases and J by 3 bases, with 17 bases left in between. There are 16 residues in the CDR3. CDR1 MDHEN and CDR2 SYDVKM come from the germline V gene. This CDR3 is CASRSREAGDTGELFF. CDR3 nucleotides: TGTGCCAGCAGATCGAGAGAGGCAGGAGACACCGGGGAGCTGTTTTTT.

This clonotype has at least ten counts. V gene TRBV11-2 combines with J gene TRBJ2-3, with D maybe TRBD2 (6 bases). This CDR3 has 15 amino acids. Trimming took 1 base from V and 0 from J, leaving 8 bases between them. In germline, CDR1 is SGHAT, CDR2 FQNNGV. DNA for the CDR3: TGTGCCAGCAGCTTAGGGGCGGGGAGCACAGATACGCAGTATTTT. The encoded protein is CASSLGAGSTDTQYF.

This chain joins TRBV28 and TRBJ2-7, with 10 bases lining up with TRBD2. The germline gives CDR1 MDHEN, CDR2 SYDVKM. The ends lost 6 bases at V and 4 bases at J; junction bases unmatched: 9. This CDR3 contains 15 residues. This CDR3 reads CASSGAGGKVYEQYF. CDR3 sequence (DNA): TGTGCCAGCAGCGGAGCGGGAGGGAAAGTTTACGAGCAGTACTTC.

The chain couples TRBV6-2 or TRBV6-3 to TRBJ1-2, with 7 bases identical to TRBD1. The trim removed 4 bases at V and 6 bases at J, leaving 11 bases unmatched. The germline V gene has CDR1 MNHEY and CDR2 SVGEGT. This CDR3 region has 15 residues. This chain's CDR3 is CASSSYRQGRDGYTF. For the CDR3, the DNA is TGTGCCAGCAGTTCGTACCGACAGGGAAGGGATGGCTACACCTTC.

This chain connects TRBV27 to TRBJ1-5; 8 bases match TRBD1. Losses at the gene ends were 6 bases for V and 6 bases for J; bases not matched to a gene: 10. The V gene's germline CDR1 is MNHEY and CDR2 SMNVEV (reference sequence). The CDR3 extends over 15 amino acids. The CDR3 spells CASSPKTGAVQPQHF. The CDR3 DNA follows: TGTGCCAGCAGCCCTAAGACAGGGGCGGTTCAGCCCCAGCATTTT.

Only a few counts were recorded for this clonotype. This rearrangement joins TRBV6-6 to TRBJ1-1; no clear D gene. The CDR3 length is 14 residues. Between the trimmed V and J ends, which lost 2 bases and 0 bases, there was a span of 7 bases. CDR1 is MNHNY, CDR2 SVGAGI, per germline (reference sequence). The chain's CDR3 is CASSYTRVNTEAFF. In nucleotides, the CDR3 is TGTGCCAGCAGTTACACGAGGGTGAACACTGAAGCTTTCTTT.

This clonotype was detected only a few times. The CDR3 region has the DNA TGTGCCAGTAGTCTCGACAGGGGGAATAATGAAAAACTGTTTTTT. This translates into CASSLDRGNNEKLFF. The V and J genes are TRBV19 and TRBJ1-4; 9 nucleotides align to TRBD1. Germline assignment: CDR1 LNHDA and CDR2 SQIVND (reference sequence). With V trimmed by 5 bases and J by 4 bases, 5 bases remained unmatched. The CDR3 sequence is 15 residues long.

This chain connects TRBV6-2 or TRBV6-3 to TRBJ2-1, with 9 bases identical to TRBD1. The V gene's germline CDR1 is MNHEY and CDR2 SVGEGT. V shed 6 bases and J 0 bases; nucleotides not matched to a gene: 3. This CDR3 is 15 amino acids long. The CDR3 DNA sequence: TGTGCCAGCAGCACGGGACAGGGCTCCTACAATGAGCAGTTCTTC. It specifies CASSTGQGSYNEQFF.

V usage is TRBV7-2 and J usage is TRBJ2-4; D is ambiguous. The germline V and J ends were trimmed by 1 base and 10 bases, with 11 bases remaining between them. The CDR3 has 13 residues. CDR1 SGHTA and CDR2 FQGNSA come from the germline V gene. The CDR3 reads CASSLEAERIQYF. The CDR3 region has the DNA TGTGCCAGCAGCTTAGAAGCCGAGAGGATTCAGTACTTC.

V and J are TRBV29-1 and TRBJ1-4; 9 bases align to TRBD1. The CDR3 loop spans 14 amino acids. Looked up from germline, CDR1 is SQVTM and CDR2 is ANQGSEA. V lost 6 bases, J lost 5 bases, and 7 bases stayed unmatched. As DNA, the CDR3 is TGCAGCGTAAGGGACAGGGTAGAGAATGAAAAACTGTTTTTT. Its translation is CSVRDRVENEKLFF.

This CDR3 is CASSQGTLSYEQYF. Here the CDR3 DNA reads TGCGCCAGCAGCCAAGGGACTCTCTCCTACGAGCAGTACTTC. The chain carries TRBV4-3 and TRBJ2-7; the D gene is possibly TRBD2 (5 bases). V was cut by 1 base and J by 0 bases, with 7 bases left in between. The germline V gene encodes CDR1 LGHNA and CDR2 YSLEER. There are 14 residues in the CDR3.

For the CDR3, the DNA is TGTGCCAGCAGTCCGCGCGGACTAGCGGGAATTAACGAGCAGTACTTC. Protein product: CASSPRGLAGINEQYF. The rearrangement joins TRBV28 to TRBJ2-7; 12 positions match TRBD2. Germline V gene lookup returns CDR1 MDHEN and CDR2 SYDVKM. This CDR3 has 16 amino acids. Trimming took 5 bases from V and 5 from J; bases not matched to a gene: 10.

This clonotype was seen a handful of times. The rearrangement uses TRBV7-2 and TRBJ2-7; 11 bases align to TRBD2. The CDR3 runs 16 residues. With V trimmed by 4 bases and J by 2 bases, 7 bases remained unmatched. The V gene's germline CDR1 is SGHTA and CDR2 FQGNSA. CDR3 residues: CASSSIAGGLPYEQYF. The CDR3 bases are TGTGCCAGCAGCTCAATAGCGGGAGGGCTTCCCTACGAGCAGTACTTC. The whole variable domain, remainder taken from reference TRBV7-2 and TRBJ2-7, is GAGVSQSPSNKVTEKGKDVELRCDPISGHTALYWYRQSLGQGLEFLIYFQGNSAPDKSGLPSDRFSAERTGGSVSTLTIQRTQQEDSAVYLCASSSIAGGLPYEQYFGPGTRLTVT.

The chain has TRBV28 and TRBJ2-1; 8 positions match TRBD1. Germline values: CDR1 MDHEN, CDR2 SYDVKM. The CDR3 covers 13 residues. V lost 10 bases and J lost 7; bases outside the gene matches: 9. CDR3 sequence: CATSSGGLNEQFF. The DNA of the CDR3 is TGTGCCACCTCTTCAGGGGGCCTTAATGAGCAGTTCTTC. The full variable domain, rest sourced from reference TRBV28 and TRBJ2-1, is DVKVTQSSRYLVKRTGEKVFLECVQDMDHENMFWYRQDPGLGLRLIYFSYDVKMKEKGDIPEGYSVSREKKERFSLILESASTNQTSMYLCATSSGGLNEQFFGPGTRLTVL.

This clonotype was observed a handful of times. The genes are TRBV7-2 and TRBJ1-2; D not resolved. This CDR3 has 12 amino acids. V shed 1 base and J shed 14 bases, with 14 bases lying between them. Looked up from germline, CDR1 is SGHTA and CDR2 is FQGNSA. The CDR3 spells CASSLVVSGWTF. In DNA, the CDR3 is TGTGCCAGCAGCTTAGTGGTCAGTGGTTGGACCTTC.

The rearrangement uses TRBV11-2 and TRBJ1-3; D perhaps matches TRBD1 (5 bases). V was cut by 1 base and J by 4 bases, with 14 bases left in between. The germline V gene has CDR1 SGHAT and CDR2 FQNNGV. The CDR3 contains 16 residues. CDR3 nucleotide sequence: TGTGCCAGCAGCTTAGCCCAGGGAGGTTTGGGAAACACCATATATTTT. This gives the protein CASSLAQGGLGNTIYF.